This T cell receptor (beta chain) stems from a study of PD-L1 blockade in urothelial cancer. Study context: Patients began atezolizumab, 1,200 mg intravenously every 3 weeks, at some point between 2013 and 2015. Analysis of blood occurred 3 weeks (second dose) and 6 weeks after treatment start.

This CDR3 contains 14 residues. CDR1 LNHDA and CDR2 SQIVND come from the germline V gene (reference sequence). V lost 6 bases to trimming and J lost 2 bases, with 13 bases between them. Sequenced by immunoSEQ multiplex PCR; TCRdb stores in-frame clones only, minus some. Of roughly 87,000 clones detected, 70% to 90% appear once; the ten largest clones hold about 0.89%. The time point here: pretreatment peripheral blood. Patients suffered from locally advanced or metastatic urothelial carcinoma. For each patient, 1 to 8 samples were obtained, pretreatment and on-treatment. The sequence derives from a woman aged 80 or over with urothelial cancer. The V and J genes are TRBV19 and TRBJ2-5; D is possibly TRBD2 (5 bases). The specimen comprised PBMCs, sampled around atezolizumab (anti-PD-L1) treatment. For the CDR3, the DNA is TGTGCCAGTAGCGTAACGGTAGCGCAAGAGACCCAGTACTTC. It encodes CASSVTVAQETQYF.